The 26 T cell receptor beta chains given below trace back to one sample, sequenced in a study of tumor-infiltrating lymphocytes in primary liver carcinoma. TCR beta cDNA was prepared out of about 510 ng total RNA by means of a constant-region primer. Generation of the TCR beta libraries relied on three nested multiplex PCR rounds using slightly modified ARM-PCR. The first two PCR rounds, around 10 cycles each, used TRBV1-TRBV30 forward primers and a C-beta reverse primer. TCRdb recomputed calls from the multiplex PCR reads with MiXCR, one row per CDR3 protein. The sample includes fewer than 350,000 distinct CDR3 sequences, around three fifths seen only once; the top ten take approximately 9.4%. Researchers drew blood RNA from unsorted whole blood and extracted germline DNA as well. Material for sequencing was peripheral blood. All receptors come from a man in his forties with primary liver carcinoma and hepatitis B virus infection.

This CDR3 is CASSFPGLAYEQFF. The CDR3 DNA sequence: TGTGCCAGCAGCTTTCCGGGACTAGCCTACGAGCAGTTCTTC. V is TRBV5-6 and J is TRBJ2-7; 9 nucleotides line up with TRBD2. The end of the DNA aligns better with TRBJ2-1, so the J call may be wrong. Germline CDR1 and CDR2: SGHDT and YYEEEE. This CDR3 region has 14 residues.

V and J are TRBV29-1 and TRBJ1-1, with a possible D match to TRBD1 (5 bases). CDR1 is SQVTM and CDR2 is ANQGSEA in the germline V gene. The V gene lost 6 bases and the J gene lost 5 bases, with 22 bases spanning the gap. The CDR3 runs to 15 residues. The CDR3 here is CSVGPGRGIRTEAFF. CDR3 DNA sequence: TGCAGCGTAGGTCCAGGGCGGGGGATAAGGACTGAAGCTTTCTTT.

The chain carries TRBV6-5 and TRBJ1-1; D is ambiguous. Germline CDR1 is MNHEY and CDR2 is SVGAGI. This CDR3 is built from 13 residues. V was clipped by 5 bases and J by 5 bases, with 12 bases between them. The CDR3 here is CASSPVEGTEAFF. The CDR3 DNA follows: TGTGCCAGCAGTCCCGTGGAGGGTACTGAAGCTTTCTTT.

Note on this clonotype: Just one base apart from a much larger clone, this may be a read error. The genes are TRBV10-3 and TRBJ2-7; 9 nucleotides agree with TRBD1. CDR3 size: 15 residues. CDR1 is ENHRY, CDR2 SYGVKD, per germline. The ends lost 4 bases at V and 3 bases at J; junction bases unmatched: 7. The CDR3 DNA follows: TGTGCCATCAGTGTTCAGACAGGGGGTTTCTACGAGCAGTACTTC. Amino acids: CAISVQTGGFYEQYF.

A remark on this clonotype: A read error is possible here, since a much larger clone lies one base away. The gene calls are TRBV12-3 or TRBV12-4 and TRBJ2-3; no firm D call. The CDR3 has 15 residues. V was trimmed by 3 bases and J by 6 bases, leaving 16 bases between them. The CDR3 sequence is CASSLMTSYTDTQYF. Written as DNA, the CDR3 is TGTGCCAGCAGTTTGATGACATCATATACGGATACGCAGTATTTT.

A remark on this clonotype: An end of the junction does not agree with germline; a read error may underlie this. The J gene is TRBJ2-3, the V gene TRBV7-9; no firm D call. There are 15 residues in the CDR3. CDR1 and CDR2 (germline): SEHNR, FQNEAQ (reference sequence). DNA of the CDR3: TGTGCCAGCAACTTAGTCAGATCTAGCACAGATACGCAGTATTTT. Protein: CASNLVRSSTDTQYF.

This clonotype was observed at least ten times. CDR3 sequence reads: CASSPTRAAGGQFF. The CDR3 bases are TGTGCCAGCAGTCCCACGCGGGCGGCGGGAGGGCAGTTCTTC. The chain employs TRBV6-2 or TRBV6-3 and TRBJ2-1; 8 positions agree with TRBD2. The germline gives CDR1 MNHEY, CDR2 SVGEGT. This CDR3 is 14 amino acids long. V shed 5 bases and J 12 bases; nucleotides not matched to a gene: 12.

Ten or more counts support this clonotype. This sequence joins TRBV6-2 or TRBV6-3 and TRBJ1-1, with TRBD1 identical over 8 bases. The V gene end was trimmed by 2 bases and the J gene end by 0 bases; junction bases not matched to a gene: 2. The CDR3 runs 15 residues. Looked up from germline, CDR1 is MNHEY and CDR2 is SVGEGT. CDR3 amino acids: CASSYGQGMNTEAFF. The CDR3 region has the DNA TGTGCCAGCAGTTACGGACAGGGAATGAACACTGAAGCTTTCTTT.

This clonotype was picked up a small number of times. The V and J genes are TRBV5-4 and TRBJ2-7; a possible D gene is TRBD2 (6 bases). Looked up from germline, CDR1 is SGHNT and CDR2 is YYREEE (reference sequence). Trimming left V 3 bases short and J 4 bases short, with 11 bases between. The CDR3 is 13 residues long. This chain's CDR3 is CASSSPGGYEQYF. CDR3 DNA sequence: TGTGCCAGCAGCTCGCCCGGAGGGTACGAGCAGTACTTC.

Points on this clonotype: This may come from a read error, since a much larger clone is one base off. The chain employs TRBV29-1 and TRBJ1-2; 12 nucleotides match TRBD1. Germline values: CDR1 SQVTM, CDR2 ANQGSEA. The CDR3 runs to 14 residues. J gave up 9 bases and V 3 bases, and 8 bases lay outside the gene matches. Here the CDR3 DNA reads TGCAGCGTTGATCTCCCGGGACAGGGGGCTAGCTACACCTTC. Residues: CSVDLPGQGASYTF.

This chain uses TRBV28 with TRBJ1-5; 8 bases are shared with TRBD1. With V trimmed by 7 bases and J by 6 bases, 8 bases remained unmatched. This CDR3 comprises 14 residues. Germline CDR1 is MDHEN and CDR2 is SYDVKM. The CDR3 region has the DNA TGTGCCAGCAATATTACAGGGGGTCGTCAGCCCCAGCATTTT. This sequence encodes CASNITGGRQPQHF.

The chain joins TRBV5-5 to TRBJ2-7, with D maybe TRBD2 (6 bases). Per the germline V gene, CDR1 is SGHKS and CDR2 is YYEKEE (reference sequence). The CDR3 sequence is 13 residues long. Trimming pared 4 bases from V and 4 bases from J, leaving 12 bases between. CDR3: CASSHGTLYEQYF. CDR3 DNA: TGTGCCAGCAGCCACGGGACTTTATACGAGCAGTACTTC.

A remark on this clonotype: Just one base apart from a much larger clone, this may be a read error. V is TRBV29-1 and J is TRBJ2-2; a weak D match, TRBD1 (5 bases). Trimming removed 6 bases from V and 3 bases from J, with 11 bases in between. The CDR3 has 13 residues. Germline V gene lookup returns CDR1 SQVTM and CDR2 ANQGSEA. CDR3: CSVQVDYTGELFF. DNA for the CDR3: TGCAGCGTACAGGTGGATTACACCGGGGAGCTGTTTTTT.

CDR3: CAWSPLGLAANTGELFF. The CDR3 region has the DNA TGTGCCTGGAGTCCTCTAGGACTAGCGGCGAACACCGGGGAGCTGTTTTTT. The chain couples TRBV30 to TRBJ2-2, with TRBD2 matching over 10 bases. The CDR3 extends over 17 amino acids. V lost 2 bases and J lost 0; bases outside the gene matches: 6. Per the germline V gene, CDR1 is GTSNPN and CDR2 is SVGIG (reference sequence).

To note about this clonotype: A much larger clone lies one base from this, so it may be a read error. This chain's CDR3 is CASSEMNGELFF. Written as DNA, the CDR3 is TGCGCCAGCAGTGAGATGAACGGGGAGCTGTTTTTT. This chain connects TRBV10-1 to TRBJ2-2; no clear D. V was clipped by 2 bases and J by 7 bases, with 5 bases between them. Germline CDR1 is WNHNN and CDR2 is SYGVQD (reference sequence). This CDR3 contains 12 residues.

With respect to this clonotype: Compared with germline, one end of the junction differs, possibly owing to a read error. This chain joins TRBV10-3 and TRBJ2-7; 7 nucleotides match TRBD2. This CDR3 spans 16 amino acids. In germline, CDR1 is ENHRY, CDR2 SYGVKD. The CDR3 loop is CAISDIGTTDSYEQHF. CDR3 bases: TGTGCCATCAGTGATATCGGGACTACCGACTCCTACGAGCAGCACTTC.

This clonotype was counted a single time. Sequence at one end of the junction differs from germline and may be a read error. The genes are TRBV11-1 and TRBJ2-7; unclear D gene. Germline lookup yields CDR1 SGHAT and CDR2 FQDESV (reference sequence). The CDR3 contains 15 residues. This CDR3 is CVSSLESSVSYEQYF. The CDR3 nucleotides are TGTGTCAGCAGCTTAGAATCAAGTGTCTCCTACGAGCAGTACTTC. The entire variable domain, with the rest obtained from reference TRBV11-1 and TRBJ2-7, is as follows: EAEVAQSPRYKITEKSQAVAFWCDPISGHATLYWYRQILGQGPELLVQFQDESVVDDSQLPKDRFSAERLKGVDSTLKIQPAELGDSAMYLCVSSLESSVSYEQYFGPGTRLTVT.

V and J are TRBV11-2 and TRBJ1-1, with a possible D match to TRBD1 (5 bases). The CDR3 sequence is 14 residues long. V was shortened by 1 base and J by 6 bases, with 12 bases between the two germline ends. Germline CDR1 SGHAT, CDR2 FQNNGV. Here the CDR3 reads CASSLAEGVPEAFF. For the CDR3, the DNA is TGTGCCAGCAGCTTAGCGGAAGGGGTGCCTGAAGCTTTCTTT.

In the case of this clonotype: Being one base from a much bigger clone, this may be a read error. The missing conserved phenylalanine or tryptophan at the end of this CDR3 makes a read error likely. The CDR3 protein is CASRQQVTYEQYL. The CDR3 nucleotides are TGTGCCAGCAGACAACAGGTAACCTACGAGCAGTACCTC. The chain links TRBV6-2 or TRBV6-3 to TRBJ2-7, with D possibly being TRBD1 (5 bases). Germline CDR1 is MNHEY and CDR2 is SVGEGT. The CDR3 covers 13 residues. V gave up 6 bases and J gave up 2 bases, with 11 bases separating them.

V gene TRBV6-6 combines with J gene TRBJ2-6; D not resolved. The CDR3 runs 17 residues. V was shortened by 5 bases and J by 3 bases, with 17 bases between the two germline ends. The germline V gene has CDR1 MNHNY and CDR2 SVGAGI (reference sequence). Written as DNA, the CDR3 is TGTGCCAGCAGTCATTCCGGTCGATCTGGTGGGGCCAACGTCCTGACTTTC. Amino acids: CASSHSGRSGGANVLTF.

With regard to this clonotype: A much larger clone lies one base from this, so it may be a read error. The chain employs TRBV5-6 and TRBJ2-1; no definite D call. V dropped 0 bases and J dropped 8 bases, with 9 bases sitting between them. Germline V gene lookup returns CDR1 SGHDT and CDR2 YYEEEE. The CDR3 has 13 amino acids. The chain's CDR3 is CASSLVGNDEQFF. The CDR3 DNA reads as TGTGCCAGCAGCTTGGTTGGGAACGATGAGCAGTTCTTC.

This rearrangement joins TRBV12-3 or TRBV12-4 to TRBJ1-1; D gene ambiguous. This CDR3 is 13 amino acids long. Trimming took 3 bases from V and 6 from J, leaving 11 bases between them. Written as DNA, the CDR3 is TGTGCCAGCAGTTTTGATGACCAGGCTGAAGCTTTCTTT. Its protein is CASSFDDQAEAFF.

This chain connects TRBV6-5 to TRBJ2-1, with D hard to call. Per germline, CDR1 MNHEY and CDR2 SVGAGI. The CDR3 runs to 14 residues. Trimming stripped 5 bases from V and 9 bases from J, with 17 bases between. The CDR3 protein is CASSQDRARAEQFF. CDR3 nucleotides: TGTGCCAGCAGTCAAGACCGTGCCCGGGCTGAGCAGTTCTTC.

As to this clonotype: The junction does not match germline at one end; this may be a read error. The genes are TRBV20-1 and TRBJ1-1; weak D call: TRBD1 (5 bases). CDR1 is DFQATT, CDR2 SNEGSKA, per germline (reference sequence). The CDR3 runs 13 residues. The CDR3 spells CSANGGVDTEAFF. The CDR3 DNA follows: TGCAGTGCTAACGGCGGGGTGGACACTGAAGCATTCTTT.

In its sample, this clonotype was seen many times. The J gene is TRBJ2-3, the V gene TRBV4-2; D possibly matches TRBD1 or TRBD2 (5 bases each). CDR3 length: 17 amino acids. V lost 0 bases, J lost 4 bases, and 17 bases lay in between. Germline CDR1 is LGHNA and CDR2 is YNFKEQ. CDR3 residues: CASSQEGEGLGPDTQYF. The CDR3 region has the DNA TGTGCCAGCAGCCAAGAGGGTGAGGGGCTCGGTCCAGATACGCAGTATTTT.

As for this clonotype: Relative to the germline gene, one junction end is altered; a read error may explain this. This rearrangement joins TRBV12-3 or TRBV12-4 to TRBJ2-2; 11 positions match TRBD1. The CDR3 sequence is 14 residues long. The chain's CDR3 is CASSRTGGTRELFF. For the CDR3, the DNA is TGTGCCAGCAGCCGGACAGGGGGCACCAGGGAGCTGTTTTTT.